The clone carrying this T cell receptor (beta chain) has only a few counts. The antigen is not known. Germline V gene lookup returns CDR1 MNHNY and CDR2 SVGAGI (reference sequence). The V end lost 0 bases, the J end lost 4 bases, and 13 bases lay between the germline ends. The CDR3 runs to 16 residues. The source of the sample is a study of beta chain features in type 1 diabetes. Study observations and caveats: Still unanswered here is whether HLA type influences TCRB rearrangement. More deletions and fewer insertions at VDJ junctions were found in patients with type 1 diabetes. Within each of all four CD4+ subsets, Type 1 diabetes patients had TCRB CDR3s that were moderately but significantly shorter.

Every bit of the isolated RNA underwent reverse transcription, so sequencing read expressed TCRB transcripts. TCRdb keeps only in-frame clones here, not all; method: immunoSEQ multiplex PCR. The sample contains around 300,000 clones, 14% of which appear only once. J is TRBJ1-5 and V is TRBV6-6; a weak D match, TRBD1 (6 bases). The sequenced material came from central memory CD4+ T cells from blood. This TCR derives from a man aged 25 to 40 in good health. CDR3 sequence reads: CASSYSGAGRNQPQHF. As DNA, the CDR3 is TGTGCCAGCAGTTACTCGGGGGCGGGCCGAAATCAGCCCCAGCATTTT.